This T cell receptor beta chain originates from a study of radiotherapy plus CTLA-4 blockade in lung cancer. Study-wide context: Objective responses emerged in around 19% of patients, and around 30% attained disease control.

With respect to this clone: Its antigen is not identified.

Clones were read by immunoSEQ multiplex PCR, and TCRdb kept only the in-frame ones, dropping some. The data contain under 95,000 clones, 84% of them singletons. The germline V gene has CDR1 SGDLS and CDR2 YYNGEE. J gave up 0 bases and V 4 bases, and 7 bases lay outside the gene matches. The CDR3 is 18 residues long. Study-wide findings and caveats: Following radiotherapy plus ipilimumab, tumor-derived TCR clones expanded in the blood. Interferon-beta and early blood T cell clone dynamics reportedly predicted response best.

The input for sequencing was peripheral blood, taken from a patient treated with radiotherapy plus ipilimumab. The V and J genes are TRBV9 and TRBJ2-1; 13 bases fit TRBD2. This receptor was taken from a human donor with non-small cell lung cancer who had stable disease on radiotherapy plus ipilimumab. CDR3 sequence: CASSRLAGGLSSYNEQFF. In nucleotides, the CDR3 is TGTGCCAGCAGCCGACTAGCGGGAGGCCTGAGCTCCTACAATGAGCAGTTCTTC.